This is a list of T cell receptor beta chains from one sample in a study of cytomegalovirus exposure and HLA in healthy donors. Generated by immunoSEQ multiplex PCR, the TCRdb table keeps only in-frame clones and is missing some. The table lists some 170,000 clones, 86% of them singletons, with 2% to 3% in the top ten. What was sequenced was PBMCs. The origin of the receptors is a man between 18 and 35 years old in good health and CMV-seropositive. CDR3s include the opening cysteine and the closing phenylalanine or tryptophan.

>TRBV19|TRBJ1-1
CASSPTGAFEAFF
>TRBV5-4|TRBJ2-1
CASSSKTSGSWDEQFF
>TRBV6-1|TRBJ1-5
CASSEDRGDQPQHF
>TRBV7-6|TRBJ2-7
CASSLAETGTYEQYF
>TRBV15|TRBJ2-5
CATSRDQGTGGRETQYF
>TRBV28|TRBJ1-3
CASRSTGGSNTIYF
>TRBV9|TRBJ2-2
CASSATGLPSGELFF
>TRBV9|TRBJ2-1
CASSASGGTPQSEQFF
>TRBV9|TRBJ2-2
CASSVRSGELFF
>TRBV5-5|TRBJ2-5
CASSPVAGLGETQYF
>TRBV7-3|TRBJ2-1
CASSKSGREGNNEQFF